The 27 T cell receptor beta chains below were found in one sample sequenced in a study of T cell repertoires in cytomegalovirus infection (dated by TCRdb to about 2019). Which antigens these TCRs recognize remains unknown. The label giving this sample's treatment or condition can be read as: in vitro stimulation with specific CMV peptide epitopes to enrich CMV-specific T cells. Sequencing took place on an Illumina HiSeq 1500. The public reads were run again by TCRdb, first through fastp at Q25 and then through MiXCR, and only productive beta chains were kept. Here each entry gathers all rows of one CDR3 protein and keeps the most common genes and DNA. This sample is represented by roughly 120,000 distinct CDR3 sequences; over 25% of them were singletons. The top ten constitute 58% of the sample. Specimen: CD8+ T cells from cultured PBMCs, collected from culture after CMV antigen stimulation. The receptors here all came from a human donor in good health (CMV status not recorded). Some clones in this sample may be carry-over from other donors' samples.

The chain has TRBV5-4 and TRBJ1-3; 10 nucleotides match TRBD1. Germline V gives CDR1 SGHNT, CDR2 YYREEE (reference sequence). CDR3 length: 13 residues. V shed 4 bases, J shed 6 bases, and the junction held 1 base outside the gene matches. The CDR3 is CASSGTGENTIYF. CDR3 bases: TGTGCCAGCAGCGGGACAGGGGAAAACACCATATATTTT.

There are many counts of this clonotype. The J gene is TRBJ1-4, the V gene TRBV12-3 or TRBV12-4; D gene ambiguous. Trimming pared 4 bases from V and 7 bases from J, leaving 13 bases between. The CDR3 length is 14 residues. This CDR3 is CASSYGSLVEKLFF. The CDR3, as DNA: TGTGCCAGCAGTTACGGTTCGCTGGTTGAAAAACTGTTTTTT.

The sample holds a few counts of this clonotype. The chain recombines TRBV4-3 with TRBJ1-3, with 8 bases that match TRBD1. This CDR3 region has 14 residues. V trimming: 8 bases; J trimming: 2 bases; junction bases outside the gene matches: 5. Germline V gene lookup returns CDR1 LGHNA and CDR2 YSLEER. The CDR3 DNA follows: TGCGCCAGCTCACGACAGGGGACTGGAAACACCATATATTTT. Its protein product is CASSRQGTGNTIYF.

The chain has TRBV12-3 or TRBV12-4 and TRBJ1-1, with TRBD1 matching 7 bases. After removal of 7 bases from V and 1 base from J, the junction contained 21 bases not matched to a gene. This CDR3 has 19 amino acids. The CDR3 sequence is CASNSLARQGENWNTEAFF. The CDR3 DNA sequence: TGTGCCAGCAATTCTCTGGCTAGGCAGGGGGAAAACTGGAACACTGAAGCTTTCTTT.

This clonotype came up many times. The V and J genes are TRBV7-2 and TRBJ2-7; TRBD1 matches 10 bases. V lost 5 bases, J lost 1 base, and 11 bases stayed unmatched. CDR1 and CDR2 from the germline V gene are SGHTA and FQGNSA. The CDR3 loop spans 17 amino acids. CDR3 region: CASSGIGQGVWSYEQYF. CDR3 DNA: TGTGCCAGCAGCGGTATAGGACAGGGGGTCTGGTCCTACGAGCAGTACTTC. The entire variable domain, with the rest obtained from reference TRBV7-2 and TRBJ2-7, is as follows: GAGVSQSPSNKVTEKGKDVELRCDPISGHTALYWYRQSLGQGLEFLIYFQGNSAPDKSGLPSDRFSAERTGGSVSTLTIQRTQQEDSAVYLCASSGIGQGVWSYEQYFGPGTRLTVT.

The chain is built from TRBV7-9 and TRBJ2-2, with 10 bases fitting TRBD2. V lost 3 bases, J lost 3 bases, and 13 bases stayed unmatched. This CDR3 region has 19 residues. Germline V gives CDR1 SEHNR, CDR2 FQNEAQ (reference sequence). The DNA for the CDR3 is TGTGCCAGCAGCTTTGGCGTTGGAGCGGGGGGGCGTCACACCGGGGAGCTGTTTTTT. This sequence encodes CASSFGVGAGGRHTGELFF.

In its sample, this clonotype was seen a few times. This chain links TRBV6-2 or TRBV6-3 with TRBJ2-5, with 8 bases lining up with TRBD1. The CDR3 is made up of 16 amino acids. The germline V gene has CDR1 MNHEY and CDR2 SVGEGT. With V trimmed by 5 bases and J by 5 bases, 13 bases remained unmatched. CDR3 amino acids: CASSADREKNEETQYF. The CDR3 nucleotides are TGTGCCAGCAGTGCGGACAGGGAAAAGAATGAGGAGACCCAGTACTTC.

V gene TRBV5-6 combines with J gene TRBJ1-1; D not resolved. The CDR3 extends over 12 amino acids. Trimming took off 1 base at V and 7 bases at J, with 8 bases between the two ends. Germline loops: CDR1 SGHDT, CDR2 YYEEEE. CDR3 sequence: CASSLTQVEAFF. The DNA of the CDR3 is TGTGCCAGCAGCTTGACGCAAGTTGAAGCTTTCTTT.

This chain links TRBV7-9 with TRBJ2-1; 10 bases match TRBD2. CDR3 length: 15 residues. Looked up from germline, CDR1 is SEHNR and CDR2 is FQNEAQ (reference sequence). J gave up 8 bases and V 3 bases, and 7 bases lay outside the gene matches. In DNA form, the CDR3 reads TGTGCCAGCAGCTTTAGCCTAGCGGGGGAGGATGAGCAGTTCTTC. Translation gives CASSFSLAGEDEQFF.

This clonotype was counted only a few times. The CDR3 here is CASSPLPRDEQYF. Here the CDR3 DNA reads TGTGCCAGCAGTCCACTCCCTAGAGACGAGCAGTACTTC. J is TRBJ2-7 and V is TRBV5-6; no reliable D call. CDR1 and CDR2 (germline): SGHDT, YYEEEE. Trimming pared 5 bases from V and 5 bases from J, leaving 14 bases between. The CDR3 totals 13 residues.

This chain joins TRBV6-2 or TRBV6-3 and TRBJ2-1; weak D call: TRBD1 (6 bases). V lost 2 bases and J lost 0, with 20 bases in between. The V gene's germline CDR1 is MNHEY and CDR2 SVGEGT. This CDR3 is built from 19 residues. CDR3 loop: CASSYLGQNLRGSYNEQFF. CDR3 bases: TGTGCCAGCAGTTACCTAGGACAGAACTTAAGGGGCTCCTACAATGAGCAGTTCTTC.

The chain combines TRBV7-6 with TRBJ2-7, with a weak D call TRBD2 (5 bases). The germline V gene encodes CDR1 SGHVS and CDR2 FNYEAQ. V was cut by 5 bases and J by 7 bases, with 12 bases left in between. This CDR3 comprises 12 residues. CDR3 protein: CASSPSMGEQYF. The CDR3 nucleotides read TGTGCCAGCAGCCCTAGCATGGGAGAGCAGTACTTC.

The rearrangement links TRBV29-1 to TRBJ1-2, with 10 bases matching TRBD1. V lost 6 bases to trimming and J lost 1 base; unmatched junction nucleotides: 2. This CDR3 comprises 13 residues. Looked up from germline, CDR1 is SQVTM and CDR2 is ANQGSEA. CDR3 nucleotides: TGCAGCGTCGGGACAGGGGATAACTATGGCTACACCTTC. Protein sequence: CSVGTGDNYGYTF.

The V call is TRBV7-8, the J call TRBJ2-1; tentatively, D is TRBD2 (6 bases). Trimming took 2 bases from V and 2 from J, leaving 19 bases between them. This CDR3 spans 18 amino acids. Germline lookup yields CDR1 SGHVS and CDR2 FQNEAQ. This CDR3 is CASSLSHRRAGTYNEQFF. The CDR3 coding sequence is TGTGCCAGCAGCTTAAGTCATAGGAGGGCAGGCACCTACAATGAGCAGTTCTTC.

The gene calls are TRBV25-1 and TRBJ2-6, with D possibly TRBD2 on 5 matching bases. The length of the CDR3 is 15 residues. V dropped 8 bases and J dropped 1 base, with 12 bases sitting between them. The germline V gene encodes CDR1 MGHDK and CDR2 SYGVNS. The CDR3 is CASRRGGSGANVLTF. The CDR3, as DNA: TGTGCCAGCCGTCGGGGTGGGTCTGGGGCCAACGTCCTGACTTTC. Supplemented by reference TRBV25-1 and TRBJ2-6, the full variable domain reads EADIYQTPRYLVIGTGKKITLECSQTMGHDKMYWYQQDPGMELHLIHYSYGVNSTEKGDLSSESTVSRIRTEHFPLTLESARPSHTSQYLCASRRGGSGANVLTFGAGSRLTVL.

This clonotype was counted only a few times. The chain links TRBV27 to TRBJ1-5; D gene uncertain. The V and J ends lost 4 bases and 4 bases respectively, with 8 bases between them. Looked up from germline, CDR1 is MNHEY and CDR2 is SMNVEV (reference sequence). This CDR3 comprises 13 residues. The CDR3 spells CASSWQENQPQHF. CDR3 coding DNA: TGTGCCAGCAGTTGGCAGGAGAATCAGCCCCAGCATTTT.

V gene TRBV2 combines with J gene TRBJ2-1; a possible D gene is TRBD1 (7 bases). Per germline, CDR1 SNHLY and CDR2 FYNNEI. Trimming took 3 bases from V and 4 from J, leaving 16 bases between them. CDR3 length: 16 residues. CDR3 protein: CASSDMSGGPYNEQFF. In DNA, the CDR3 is TGTGCCAGCAGTGATATGTCAGGGGGGCCTTACAATGAGCAGTTCTTC.

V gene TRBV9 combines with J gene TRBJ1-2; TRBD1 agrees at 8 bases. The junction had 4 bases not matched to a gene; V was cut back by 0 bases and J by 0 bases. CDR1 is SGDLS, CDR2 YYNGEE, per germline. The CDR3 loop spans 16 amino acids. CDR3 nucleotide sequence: TGTGCCAGCAGCGTAGGGGACAGGATAACTAACTATGGCTACACCTTC. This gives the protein CASSVGDRITNYGYTF.

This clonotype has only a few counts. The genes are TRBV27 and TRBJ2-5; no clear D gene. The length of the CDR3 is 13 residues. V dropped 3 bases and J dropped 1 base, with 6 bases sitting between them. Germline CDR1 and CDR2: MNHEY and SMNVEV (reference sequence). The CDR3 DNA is TGTGCCAGCAGTTTCTTGGGCCAAGAGACCCAGTACTTC. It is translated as CASSFLGQETQYF.

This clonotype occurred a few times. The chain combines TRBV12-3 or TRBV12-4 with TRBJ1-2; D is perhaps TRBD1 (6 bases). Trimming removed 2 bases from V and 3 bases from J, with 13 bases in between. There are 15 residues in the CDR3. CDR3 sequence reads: CASSLRGDPDYGYTF. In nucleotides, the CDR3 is TGTGCCAGCAGTTTAAGGGGGGATCCGGACTATGGCTACACCTTC.

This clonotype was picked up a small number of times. The CDR3 DNA sequence: TGTGCCAGCAGTTACTCCGGGACAGGCGTCGAGCAGTACTTC. This gives the protein CASSYSGTGVEQYF. The genes are TRBV6-2 or TRBV6-3 and TRBJ2-7; 8 positions match TRBD1. The J segment lost 6 bases and the V segment lost 0 bases, leaving 4 bases of the junction unmatched. The CDR3 length is 14 residues. CDR1 and CDR2 (germline): MNHEY, SVGEGT.

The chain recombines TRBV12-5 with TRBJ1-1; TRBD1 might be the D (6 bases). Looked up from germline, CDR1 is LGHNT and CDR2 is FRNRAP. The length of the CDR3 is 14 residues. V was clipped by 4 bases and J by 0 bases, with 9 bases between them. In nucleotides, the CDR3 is TGTGCTAGTGGTTCCGGACAGATGAACACTGAAGCTTTCTTT. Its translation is CASGSGQMNTEAFF.

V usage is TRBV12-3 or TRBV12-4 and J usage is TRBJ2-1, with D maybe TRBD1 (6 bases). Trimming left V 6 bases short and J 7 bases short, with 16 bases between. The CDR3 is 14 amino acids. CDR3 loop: CASSTTGLGNEQFF. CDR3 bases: TGTGCCAGCAGCACCACAGGGTTGGGGAATGAGCAGTTCTTC.

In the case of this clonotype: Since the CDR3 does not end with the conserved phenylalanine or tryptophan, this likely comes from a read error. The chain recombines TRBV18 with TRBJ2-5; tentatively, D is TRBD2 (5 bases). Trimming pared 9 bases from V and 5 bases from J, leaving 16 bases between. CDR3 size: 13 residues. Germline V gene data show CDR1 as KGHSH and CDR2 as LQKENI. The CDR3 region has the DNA TGTGCCAGACCTGCTAGGCCGGGGGAGACCCAGTACTTG. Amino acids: CARPARPGETQYL.

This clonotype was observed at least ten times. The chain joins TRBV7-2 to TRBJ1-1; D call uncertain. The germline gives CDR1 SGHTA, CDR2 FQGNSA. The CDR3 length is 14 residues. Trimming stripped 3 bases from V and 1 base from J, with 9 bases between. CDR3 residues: CASSFISPNTEAFF. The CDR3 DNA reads TGTGCCAGCAGCTTTATTTCCCCGAACACTGAAGCTTTCTTT.

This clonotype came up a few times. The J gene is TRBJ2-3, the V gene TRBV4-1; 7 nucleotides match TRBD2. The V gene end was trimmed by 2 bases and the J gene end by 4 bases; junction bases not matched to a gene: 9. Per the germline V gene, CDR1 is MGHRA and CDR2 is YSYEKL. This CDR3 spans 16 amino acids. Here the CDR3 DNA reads TGCGCCAGCAGCCAACGGCCAGCGGGATCCTCAGATACGCAGTATTTT. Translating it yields CASSQRPAGSSDTQYF.

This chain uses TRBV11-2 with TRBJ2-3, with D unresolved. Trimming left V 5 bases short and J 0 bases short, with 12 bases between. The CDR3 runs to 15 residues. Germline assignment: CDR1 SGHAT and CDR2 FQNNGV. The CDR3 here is CASSPNPASTDTQYF. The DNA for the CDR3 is TGTGCCAGCAGCCCCAACCCCGCCAGCACAGATACGCAGTATTTT.